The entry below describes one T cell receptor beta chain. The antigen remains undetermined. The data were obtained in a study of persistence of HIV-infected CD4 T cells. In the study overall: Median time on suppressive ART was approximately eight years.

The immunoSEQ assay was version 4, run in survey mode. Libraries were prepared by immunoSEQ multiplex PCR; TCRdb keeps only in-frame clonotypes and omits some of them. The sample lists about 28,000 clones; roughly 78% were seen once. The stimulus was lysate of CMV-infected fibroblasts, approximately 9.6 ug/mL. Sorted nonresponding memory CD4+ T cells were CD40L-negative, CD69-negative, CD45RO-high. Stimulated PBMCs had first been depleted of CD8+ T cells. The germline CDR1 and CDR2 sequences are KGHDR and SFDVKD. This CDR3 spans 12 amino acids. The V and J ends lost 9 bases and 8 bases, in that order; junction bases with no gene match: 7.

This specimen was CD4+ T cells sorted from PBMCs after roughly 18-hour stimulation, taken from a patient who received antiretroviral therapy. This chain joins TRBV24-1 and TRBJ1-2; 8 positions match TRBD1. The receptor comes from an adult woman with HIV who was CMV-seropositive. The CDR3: CATSQTGEGYTF. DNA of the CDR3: TGTGCCACCTCCCAGACAGGGGAAGGCTACACCTTC.